This T cell receptor beta chain was obtained from a study of CD8+ T cells in alopecia areata. To note about this clone: Antigen unknown.

Overall study results and limits: Especially in alopecia totalis/universalis, lesional scalp showed greater clonality than normal scalp did. Having just one nonresponder leaves the connection between baseline CD8+ expansion and response unresolved. Patients shared TCRs less clearly than mice did, possibly owing to HLA.

cDNA prepared by RNA extraction and subsequent reverse transcription served as the template for sequencing. Clones were read by immunoSEQ multiplex PCR, and TCRdb kept only the in-frame ones, dropping some. The sample lists 150,000 to 200,000 clones; approximately 51% were seen once. The treatment is: oral pan-JAK inhibitor, 5-10 mg twice daily. Germline V gene sequence: CDR1 SEHNR, CDR2 FQNEAQ (reference sequence). Germline trimming cut 5 bases from V and 2 bases from J; bases unmatched to any gene: 15. CDR3 length: 18 amino acids. The material sequenced was CD8+ T cells sorted from blood, taken between weeks 51 and 52, from a patient treated with tofacitinib. The J gene is TRBJ2-3, the V gene TRBV7-9; the match to TRBD2 covers 8 bases. The source of this sequence is a human donor with alopecia areata. For the CDR3, the DNA is TGTGCCAGCAGCCCCCTGGCGGGGGGCCAACGGCTCACAGATACGCAGTATTTT. Amino acid sequence: CASSPLAGGQRLTDTQYF.